The 8 T cell receptor beta chains given below trace back to one sample, sequenced in a study of sequential checkpoint blockade in melanoma. Treatment in this sample: randomized to nivolumab then ipilimumab (arm A) or the reverse (arm B). The repertoire was sequenced with immunoSEQ multiplex PCR; TCRdb's copy has only in-frame clones and lacks some. This sample has 20,000 to 25,000 clones, with around 27% found just once. Sequences were derived from tumor tissue (inferred from file names), sampled from a patient given nivolumab and ipilimumab in sequence. The receptor source for this set is a human donor with melanoma.

This clone was counted only a few times. The genes are TRBV28 and TRBJ1-3, with D uncertain. From germline, CDR1 is MDHEN and CDR2 SYDVKM. CDR3 length equals 14 residues. Trimming stripped 2 bases from V and 11 bases from J, with 16 bases between. The CDR3 bases are TGTGCCAGCAGTTTACGGGGTAGGAATGGGGCCATATATTTT. Residues: CASSLRGRNGAIYF.

This clone was seen a handful of times. The rearrangement uses TRBV14 and TRBJ2-2; weak D call: TRBD2 (6 bases). V lost 8 bases and J 1 base, leaving 11 bases between the germline ends. Germline CDR1 reads SGHDN; CDR2 reads FVKESK. The CDR3 extends over 14 amino acids. CDR3 nucleotides: TGTGCCAGCTCCTGGGACTTGAACACCGGGGAGCTGTTTTTT. Its protein product is CASSWDLNTGELFF.

The chain has TRBV28 and TRBJ1-6; TRBD1 matches at 8 bases. The ends lost 5 bases at V and 2 bases at J; junction bases unmatched: 5. The CDR3 has 16 amino acids. Per germline, CDR1 MDHEN and CDR2 SYDVKM. CDR3 in amino acids: CASSVDRDTYNSPLHF. Here the CDR3 DNA reads TGTGCCAGCAGTGTGGACAGGGACACCTATAATTCACCCCTCCACTTT.

The chain couples TRBV19 to TRBJ2-4; D may be TRBD1 (6 bases). Looked up from germline, CDR1 is LNHDA and CDR2 is SQIVND (reference sequence). V lost 9 bases and J lost 1, with 10 bases in between. This CDR3 is built from 13 residues. The CDR3 region has the DNA TGTGCCAGCCGCGACAGGGCCAAAAACATTCAGTACTTC. Encoded protein: CASRDRAKNIQYF.

The gene calls are TRBV18 and TRBJ2-7; maybe TRBD1 (5 bases). Trimming pared 3 bases from V and 7 bases from J, leaving 28 bases between. The CDR3 runs 18 residues. Germline assignment: CDR1 KGHSH and CDR2 LQKENI. The CDR3 here is CASSPPAGWGGRAPEQYF. CDR3 DNA sequence: TGTGCCAGCTCACCCCCGGCAGGATGGGGCGGACGAGCACCGGAGCAGTACTTC.

This chain links TRBV11-3 with TRBJ2-2, with D perhaps matching TRBD2 (5 bases). CDR3 length: 15 residues. Germline V gives CDR1 SGHNT, CDR2 YENEEA. The V end lost 7 bases, the J end lost 0 bases, and 12 bases lay between the germline ends. The CDR3 nucleotides read TGTGCCAGCACCCCGGGGAGTACGAACACCGGGGAGCTGTTTTTT. As protein: CASTPGSTNTGELFF.

The chain has TRBV11-1 and TRBJ2-4; D ambiguous. Germline V gene data show CDR1 as SGHAT and CDR2 as FQDESV (reference sequence). This CDR3 has 16 residues. V was shortened by 3 bases and J by 0 bases, with 12 bases between the two germline ends. The CDR3 protein is CASSLNPRLAKNIQYF. The CDR3 DNA reads TGTGCCAGCAGCTTGAACCCCAGACTAGCCAAAAACATTCAGTACTTC.

J is TRBJ2-7 and V is TRBV18; TRBD1 matches at 7 bases. Germline loops: CDR1 KGHSH, CDR2 LQKENI. Germline trimming cut 3 bases from V and 2 bases from J; bases unmatched to any gene: 7. The CDR3 is 15 amino acids. The DNA of the CDR3 is TGTGCCAGCTCACCGAGAGGTCAGGGGGCCTACGAGCAGTACTTC. Translated: CASSPRGQGAYEQYF.